The clone carrying this T cell receptor (beta chain) has a handful of counts. The data originate from a study of blood T cell repertoires in COVID-19. Clones were sequenced by immunoSEQ multiplex PCR, and TCRdb holds only the in-frame ones, with some missing. In the table there are 150,000 to 200,000 clones, around 79% of which are singletons. V was cut by 2 bases and J by 0 bases, with 8 bases left in between. The germline V gene encodes CDR1 MNHNS and CDR2 SASEGT. The CDR3 has 14 amino acids. The origin of this receptor is a woman aged 40 to 50 with COVID-19, enrolled during active disease. The V and J genes are TRBV6-1 and TRBJ2-7; no clear D gene. Source material: peripheral blood. CDR3 amino acids: CASSERAGSYEQYF. The DNA of the CDR3 is TGTGCCAGCAGTGAACGCGCTGGCTCCTACGAGCAGTACTTC.